These 17 T cell receptor beta chains were sequenced from one sample in a study of beta chain features in type 1 diabetes. The whole isolated RNA underwent reverse transcription, so sequencing captured expressed TCRB transcripts. The protocol was immunoSEQ multiplex PCR, while the TCRdb copy is restricted to in-frame clones and leaves out a portion. The sample carries about half a million clones, 30% recorded once. Sequenced: naive CD4+ T cells from blood. The receptors here all came from a man between 18 and 35 years old in good health.

This chain connects TRBV29-1 to TRBJ2-1; weak D call: TRBD2 (7 bases). The CDR3 is 14 residues long. Trimming stripped 7 bases from V and 7 bases from J, with 20 bases between. Germline V lookup: CDR1 SQVTM, CDR2 ANQGSEA. CDR3 nucleotide sequence: TGCAGCGGGGACACAGGGAGGGGTGAAAATGAGCAGTTCTTC. This codes for CSGDTGRGENEQFF.

There are a few counts of this clone. The CDR3 region has the DNA TGTGCCTGGAGTGCAAACCCAGGCACAGATACGCAGTATTTT. Amino acid sequence: CAWSANPGTDTQYF. This chain links TRBV30 with TRBJ2-3; D gene ambiguous. The CDR3 has 14 amino acids. CDR1 is GTSNPN, CDR2 SVGIG, per germline (reference sequence). V was trimmed by 1 base and J by 1 base, leaving 9 bases between them.

The chain employs TRBV30 and TRBJ2-7, with no clear D. The CDR3 runs to 11 residues. V was clipped by 2 bases and J by 7 bases, with 9 bases between them. The germline CDR1 and CDR2 sequences are GTSNPN and SVGIG (reference sequence). CDR3 amino acids: CAWSPAREQYF. The CDR3 region has the DNA TGTGCCTGGAGTCCGGCTAGGGAGCAGTACTTC.

This chain links TRBV10-3 with TRBJ2-1; TRBD1 is a possible D gene (5 bases). Germline lookup yields CDR1 ENHRY and CDR2 SYGVKD. The CDR3 has 16 amino acids. With 3 bases removed from V and 1 base from J, the gap between germline ends came to 13 bases. CDR3 DNA: TGTGCCATCAGTGATTCAGGGTCCTATTCCTACAATGAGCAGTTCTTC. This sequence encodes CAISDSGSYSYNEQFF.

This clone has more than one count but fewer than ten. The chain is built from TRBV29-1 and TRBJ2-1; TRBD1 might be the D (5 bases). V was trimmed by 8 bases and J by 2 bases, leaving 16 bases between them. The CDR3 has 14 amino acids. Germline assignment: CDR1 SQVTM and CDR2 ANQGSEA. The CDR3 loop is CSMVGAAPYNEQFF. In nucleotides, the CDR3 is TGCAGCATGGTTGGGGCGGCCCCCTACAATGAGCAGTTCTTC.

V and J are TRBV5-4 and TRBJ1-2, with TRBD1 as a possible D gene (5 bases). Trimming stripped 5 bases from V and 6 bases from J, with 8 bases between. Germline-derived CDR1 and CDR2 are SGHNT and YYREEE (reference sequence). This CDR3 region has 11 residues. The DNA of the CDR3 is TGTGCCAGCAGTTCAGGGAATGGCTACACCTTC. It translates to CASSSGNGYTF.

This clone showed up just a few times. V usage is TRBV9 and J usage is TRBJ2-7; D possibly matches TRBD1 or TRBD2 (5 bases each). Trimming shortened V by 0 bases and J by 0 bases, and 13 bases separated the two germline ends. The CDR3 spans 16 residues. Germline-derived CDR1 and CDR2 are SGDLS and YYNGEE. The CDR3 protein is CASSVDFGGSSYEQYF. The CDR3 DNA is TGTGCCAGCAGCGTAGATTTTGGGGGATCCTCCTACGAGCAGTACTTC.

For the CDR3, the DNA is TGTGCCAGCAGCGTGACTAGCGGACAAGAGACCCAGTACTTC. Protein sequence: CASSVTSGQETQYF. V usage is TRBV9 and J usage is TRBJ2-5; 9 nucleotides align to TRBD2. CDR1 is SGDLS, CDR2 YYNGEE, per germline. The V segment lost 2 bases and the J segment 2 bases; nucleotides outside the gene matches: 1. The CDR3 length is 14 residues.

This clone has more than one count but fewer than ten. The rearrangement uses TRBV4-3 and TRBJ2-5, with 12 bases that match TRBD2. This CDR3 has 17 residues. J was trimmed by 5 bases and V by 2 bases; bases with no gene match: 9. Germline V gene sequence: CDR1 LGHNA, CDR2 YSLEER. The CDR3 nucleotides are TGCGCCAGCAGCCAAAGACTAGCGGGAGAGCACGGGGAGACCCAGTACTTC. Amino acid sequence: CASSQRLAGEHGETQYF.

The chain has TRBV15 and TRBJ2-3, with 9 bases aligning to TRBD2. Germline V gene sequence: CDR1 LNHNV, CDR2 YYDKDF (reference sequence). Trimming at V came to 8 bases and at J to 5 bases, leaving 8 bases not matched to a gene. This CDR3 comprises 14 residues. CDR3 DNA: TGTGCCACCCAGACGGGACTAGCCCGAGATACGCAGTATTTT. It yields the protein CATQTGLARDTQYF.

This sequence joins TRBV5-1 and TRBJ1-2, with 7 bases aligning to TRBD1. The V segment lost 4 bases and the J segment 4 bases; nucleotides outside the gene matches: 10. The germline V gene encodes CDR1 SGHRS and CDR2 YFSETQ. CDR3 length: 15 residues. The CDR3 nucleotides are TGCGCCAGCAGCCCCACGCGGGACAGCATCTATGGCTACACCTTC. Translation: CASSPTRDSIYGYTF.

Only a few counts were recorded for this clone. This rearrangement joins TRBV6-6 to TRBJ2-2; D may be TRBD2 (5 bases). In germline, CDR1 is MNHNY, CDR2 SVGAGI (reference sequence). The ends were cut back, 11 bases at V and 0 bases at J, with 10 bases in the middle. The CDR3 loop spans 13 amino acids. As DNA, the CDR3 is TGTGCCGGCCGAGGGACGAACACCGGGGAGCTGTTTTTT. Protein product: CAGRGTNTGELFF.

The chain links TRBV20-1 to TRBJ2-1; no clear D gene. The CDR3 is 11 amino acids. V lost 6 bases and J lost 10, with 13 bases in between. The germline V gene has CDR1 DFQATT and CDR2 SNEGSKA (reference sequence). CDR3 loop: CSALNKGEQFF. CDR3 bases: TGCAGTGCGTTGAATAAGGGAGAGCAGTTCTTC.

The J gene is TRBJ2-3, the V gene TRBV30, with TRBD1 as a possible D gene (5 bases). Germline loops: CDR1 GTSNPN, CDR2 SVGIG (reference sequence). V shed 4 bases and J shed 4 bases, with 6 bases lying between them. The CDR3 is 11 amino acids. The CDR3 region is CAWTRADTQYF. The CDR3, as DNA: TGTGCCTGGACCAGGGCAGATACGCAGTATTTT.

This clone was detected only a few times. V is TRBV4-1 and J is TRBJ2-6; a possible D gene is TRBD2 (6 bases). This CDR3 region has 18 residues. Deletions cut 0 bases from V and 0 bases from J, with 12 bases between. Germline V gene data show CDR1 as MGHRA and CDR2 as YSYEKL. The DNA for the CDR3 is TGCGCCAGCAGCCAAGATCGGCGGGAAGCCTCTGGGGCCAACGTCCTGACTTTC. It codes for CASSQDRREASGANVLTF.

The J gene is TRBJ2-1, the V gene TRBV6-7; D gene ambiguous. TRBV6-7 qualifies as an ORF whose function is uncertain. The CDR3 totals 14 residues. V dropped 6 bases and J dropped 0 bases, with 9 bases sitting between them. Here the CDR3 reads CASSSLFSYNEQFF. Here the CDR3 DNA reads TGTGCCAGCAGCAGCCTATTCTCCTACAATGAGCAGTTCTTC.

This chain links TRBV4-1 with TRBJ2-1; TRBD1 aligns across 10 bases. Germline-derived CDR1 and CDR2 are MGHRA and YSYEKL. J was trimmed by 8 bases and V by 0 bases; bases with no gene match: 7. The length of the CDR3 is 16 residues. This CDR3 reads CASSQDRDRGHYEQFF. Written as DNA, the CDR3 is TGCGCCAGCAGCCAAGACCGGGACAGGGGTCATTATGAGCAGTTCTTC.